These 21 T cell receptor beta chains were all obtained from the same sample, sequenced in a study of vaccination effects on CD4 cells after COVID-19. Data came from immunoSEQ multiplex PCR; TCRdb stores just in-frame clones and leaves some out. The top ten hold around 2.4% of the sample, which has under 65,000 clones, 75% to 90% seen once. These TCRs are of unknown antigen specificity. Antigen-specific CD4+ T cells were expanded with viral peptide pools in the ViraFEST assay before sequencing. Cells that had been cultured for 10 days were the source of isolated CD4+ T cells. Here the sequenced sample was CD4+ T cells from PBMCs cultured with HCoV-229E spike peptides, taken before COVID-19 vaccination. Receptors were obtained from a human donor who received a COVID-19 vaccine.

The chain employs TRBV24-1 and TRBJ2-5; D is possibly TRBD1 (8 bases). V was cut by 7 bases and J by 1 base, with 18 bases left in between. The germline V gene encodes CDR1 KGHDR and CDR2 SFDVKD. This CDR3 has 16 residues. CDR3 sequence (DNA): TGTGCCACCAGCGACACGAACAGGGGGGGCCAAGAGACCCAGTACTTC. Translated, it gives CATSDTNRGGQETQYF.

The genes are TRBV29-1 and TRBJ1-4; 7 bases are a match to TRBD1. Germline CDR1 is SQVTM and CDR2 is ANQGSEA. The V and J ends lost 6 bases and 6 bases, in that order; junction bases with no gene match: 7. The CDR3 contains 13 residues. The CDR3 here is CSVYQTGYEKLFF. The CDR3 DNA is TGCAGCGTCTACCAGACAGGGTATGAAAAACTGTTTTTT.

Turning to this clone: The junction departs from germline at one end; a sequencing error may be responsible. The chain joins TRBV6-4 to TRBJ1-2; no firm D call. This CDR3 region has 11 residues. CDR1 and CDR2 from the germline V gene are MRHNA and SNTAGT. CDR3 amino acids: CASSDSRQSFF. In DNA, the CDR3 is TGTGCCAGCAGTGACTCTCGGCAGTCCTTCTTC.

This clone occurred once. The chain carries TRBV11-2 and TRBJ1-3; D perhaps matches TRBD1 (6 bases). Germline V CDR1 and CDR2: SGHAT, FQNNGV. The ends were cut back, 6 bases at V and 0 bases at J, with 6 bases in the middle. There are 13 residues in the CDR3. In DNA, the CDR3 is TGTGCCAGCAGACAGGGCTCTGGAAACACCATATATTTT. Translation gives CASRQGSGNTIYF.

This clone was observed a handful of times. The rearrangement links TRBV25-1 to TRBJ1-2; D is ambiguous. Looked up from germline, CDR1 is MGHDK and CDR2 is SYGVNS. The V end was cut by 4 bases, the J end by 3 bases, with 12 bases between. The CDR3 covers 14 residues. CDR3 region: CASSVDDNDYGYTF. The CDR3 DNA is TGTGCCAGCAGTGTCGATGACAACGACTATGGCTACACCTTC.

This chain links TRBV12-3 or TRBV12-4 with TRBJ2-5; D gene unclear. The CDR3 length is 12 residues. The germline V and J ends were trimmed by 8 bases and 5 bases, with 12 bases remaining between them. In nucleotides, the CDR3 is TGTGCCAGCGCCTATAATCGGGAGACCCAGTACTTC. Translating gives CASAYNRETQYF.

This rearrangement joins TRBV7-2 to TRBJ2-1, with D possibly TRBD2 on 7 matching bases. The V end lost 1 base, the J end lost 8 bases, and 15 bases lay between the germline ends. CDR3 length equals 15 residues. CDR1 and CDR2 (germline): SGHTA, FQGNSA. As DNA, the CDR3 is TGTGCCAGCAGCTTAGTAGGGGGGAGGGGCTATGAGCAGTTCTTC. Its translation: CASSLVGGRGYEQFF.

The chain is built from TRBV5-1 and TRBJ2-5; 8 nucleotides align to TRBD1. V gave up 2 bases and J gave up 0 bases; unmatched junction bases: 3. Germline assignment: CDR1 SGHRS and CDR2 YFSETQ. CDR3 length equals 15 residues. The CDR3 DNA sequence: TGCGCCAGCAGCTTTTTGGGACAGGACCAAGAGACCCAGTACTTC. This codes for CASSFLGQDQETQYF.

The chain couples TRBV5-1 to TRBJ2-1, with D possibly being TRBD1 or TRBD2 (5 bases each). V lost 2 bases, J lost 5 bases, and 8 bases lay in between. The CDR3 has 13 residues. Germline loops: CDR1 SGHRS, CDR2 YFSETQ. Here the CDR3 reads CASSLGTDNEQFF. CDR3 nucleotides: TGCGCCAGCAGCTTAGGGACCGACAATGAGCAGTTCTTC.

The CDR3 region has the DNA TGCGCCAGCAGTCAATCCTGGGGACCCCGACAGCCCCAGCATTTT. This encodes CASSQSWGPRQPQHF. The V gene is TRBV23-1, the J gene TRBJ1-5; D may be TRBD1 (5 bases). TRBV23-1 is annotated as an ORF whose role is uncertain. V was pared by 0 bases and J by 7 bases, with 13 bases between. This CDR3 is built from 15 residues.

This chain links TRBV7-2 with TRBJ2-7; TRBD1 might be the D (6 bases). This CDR3 has 13 residues. The V gene lost 3 bases and the J gene lost 0 bases, with 6 bases spanning the gap. Per germline, CDR1 SGHTA and CDR2 FQGNSA. The CDR3 here is CASSLDSSYEQYV. CDR3 DNA sequence: TGTGCCAGCAGCTTGGACAGCTCCTACGAGCAGTACGTC.

This clone was seen only a few times. V is TRBV2 and J is TRBJ1-1; D gene ambiguous. V was clipped by 8 bases and J by 0 bases, with 13 bases between them. Germline CDR1 SNHLY, CDR2 FYNNEI. This CDR3 contains 14 residues. CDR3 amino acids: CASRGGRMNTEAFF. CDR3 nucleotide sequence: TGTGCCAGCCGCGGCGGGCGGATGAACACTGAAGCTTTCTTT.

This chain uses TRBV24-1 with TRBJ2-5; 9 positions match TRBD1. V gave up 4 bases and J gave up 9 bases; unmatched junction bases: 11. This CDR3 spans 15 amino acids. Germline V gives CDR1 KGHDR, CDR2 SFDVKD. CDR3 in DNA: TGTGCCACCAGTGACCCAACCGGGACAGGGACGGCCCAGTACTTC. Its protein is CATSDPTGTGTAQYF.

This rearrangement joins TRBV6-2 or TRBV6-3 to TRBJ1-1; 8 positions match TRBD1. Trimming removed 2 bases from V and 11 bases from J; junction bases left unmatched: 4. CDR3 length equals 12 residues. Germline CDR1 and CDR2: MNHEY and SVGEGT. Here the CDR3 DNA reads TGTGCCAGCAGTTACCAGGGGGCTGCTGCTTTCTTT. Translated, it gives CASSYQGAAAFF.

In nucleotides, the CDR3 is TGTGCCAGCAGCAAGTGGGGGCAGCCCCAGCATTTT. This translates into CASSKWGQPQHF. The chain joins TRBV5-6 to TRBJ1-5; TRBD1 is a possible D gene (5 bases). The germline gives CDR1 SGHDT, CDR2 YYEEEE. The CDR3 loop spans 12 amino acids. The ends were cut back, 4 bases at V and 7 bases at J, with 9 bases in the middle.

The gene calls are TRBV2 and TRBJ1-4, with 9 bases aligning to TRBD1. V dropped 3 bases and J dropped 5; count of bases not matched to a gene: 4. Per the germline V gene, CDR1 is SNHLY and CDR2 is FYNNEI. CDR3 length: 15 residues. CDR3 DNA sequence: TGTGCCAGCAGTGAGCTGGGACAGGGAAATGAAAAACTGTTTTTT. This gives the protein CASSELGQGNEKLFF.

The chain has TRBV19 and TRBJ1-2; D is ambiguous. CDR1 is LNHDA, CDR2 SQIVND, per germline (reference sequence). Trimming shortened V by 5 bases and J by 5 bases, and 15 bases separated the two germline ends. The CDR3 has 14 amino acids. This CDR3 reads CASSPGLLFYGYTF. DNA for the CDR3: TGTGCCAGTAGTCCAGGACTCCTATTTTATGGCTACACCTTC.

This chain links TRBV7-2 with TRBJ2-5; D remains unclear. The CDR3 runs 17 residues. V was cut by 3 bases and J by 4 bases, with 21 bases left in between. Germline-derived CDR1 and CDR2 are SGHTA and FQGNSA. In DNA form, the CDR3 reads TGTGCCAGCAGCTTCTCCCGCGGACGTAAGAGTTCAGAGACCCAGTACTTC. This sequence encodes CASSFSRGRKSSETQYF.

This clone was seen more than once but under ten times. The chain's CDR3 is CASSITGTAVYNEQFF. The CDR3 nucleotides are TGTGCCAGCAGCATAACCGGGACAGCAGTCTACAATGAGCAGTTCTTC. This sequence joins TRBV7-2 and TRBJ2-1; TRBD1 aligns across 7 bases. Unmatched junction bases numbered 10, after V lost 5 bases and J lost 3 bases. This CDR3 is 16 amino acids long. The germline V gene has CDR1 SGHTA and CDR2 FQGNSA.

The chain is built from TRBV14 and TRBJ2-3; 10 nucleotides line up with TRBD1. The CDR3 contains 15 residues. Germline trimming cut 1 base from V and 4 bases from J; bases unmatched to any gene: 2. Germline-derived CDR1 and CDR2 are SGHDN and FVKESK. CDR3 loop: CASSQGTGGPDTQYF. Written as DNA, the CDR3 is TGTGCCAGCAGCCAAGGGACAGGGGGACCAGATACGCAGTATTTT.

This clone was counted only a few times. This chain joins TRBV19 and TRBJ1-6, with 8 bases that match TRBD1. Germline CDR1 and CDR2: LNHDA and SQIVND (reference sequence). Trimming removed 9 bases from V and 7 bases from J; junction bases left unmatched: 5. The CDR3 totals 13 residues. CDR3 protein: CASRGQDNSPLHF. Here the CDR3 DNA reads TGTGCCAGCCGGGGACAGGACAATTCACCCCTCCACTTT.